The clone carrying this TCR beta chain was observed a handful of times. This CDR3 spans 15 amino acids. Trimming left V 0 bases short and J 3 bases short, with 12 bases between. From germline, CDR1 is LGHNA and CDR2 YSLEER. This sample stems from a study of blood T cells in healthy people across ages. A sample-barcoded 5' primer and a J-beta primer mix were used in a second PCR of roughly 7 to 11 cycles. MiXCR, applied by TCRdb to the 5' RACE reads, yields one record per CDR3 protein. The top ten hold 2.1% of the sample, which has 2 million or so distinct CDR3 sequences, around half seen once. What was sequenced was blood. This clonotype was sampled from a woman aged 35 to 49 in good health. V gene TRBV4-3 combines with J gene TRBJ2-7; weak D call: TRBD1 (6 bases). The CDR3 sequence is CASSQDQGSYYEQYF. The CDR3 region has the DNA TGCGCCAGCAGCCAAGACCAGGGGTCCTACTACGAGCAGTACTTC.